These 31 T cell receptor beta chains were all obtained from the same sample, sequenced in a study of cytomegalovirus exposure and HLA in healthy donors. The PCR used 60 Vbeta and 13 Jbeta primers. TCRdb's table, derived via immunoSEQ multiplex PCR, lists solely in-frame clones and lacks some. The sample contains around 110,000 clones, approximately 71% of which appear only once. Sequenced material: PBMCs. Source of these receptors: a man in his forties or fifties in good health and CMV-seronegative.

CDR3 bases: TGTGCCAGCTCAGGACAAGACACCGGGGAGCTGTTTTTT. This codes for CASSGQDTGELFF. The chain joins TRBV18 to TRBJ2-2, with TRBD1 as a possible D gene (5 bases). CDR3 size: 13 residues. Trimming took 5 bases from V and 3 from J, leaving 7 bases between them. Per germline, CDR1 KGHSH and CDR2 LQKENI.

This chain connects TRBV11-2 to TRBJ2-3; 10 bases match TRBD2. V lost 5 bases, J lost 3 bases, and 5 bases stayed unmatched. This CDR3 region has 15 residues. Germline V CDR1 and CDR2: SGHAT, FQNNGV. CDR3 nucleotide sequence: TGTGCCAGCAGCCAAAGCGGGGGGGTGACAGATACGCAGTATTTT. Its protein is CASSQSGGVTDTQYF. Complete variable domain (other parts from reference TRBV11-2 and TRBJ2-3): EAGVAQSPRYKIIEKRQSVAFWCNPISGHATLYWYQQILGQGPKLLIQFQNNGVVDDSQLPKDRFSAERLKGVDSTLKIQPAKLEDSAVYLCASSQSGGVTDTQYFGPGTRLTVL.

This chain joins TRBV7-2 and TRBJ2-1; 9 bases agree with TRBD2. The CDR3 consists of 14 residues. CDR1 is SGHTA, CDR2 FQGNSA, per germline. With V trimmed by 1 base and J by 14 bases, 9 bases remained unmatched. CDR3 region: CASSLGPAGGWEFF. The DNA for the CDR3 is TGTGCCAGCAGCTTAGGACCAGCGGGGGGATGGGAGTTCTTC.

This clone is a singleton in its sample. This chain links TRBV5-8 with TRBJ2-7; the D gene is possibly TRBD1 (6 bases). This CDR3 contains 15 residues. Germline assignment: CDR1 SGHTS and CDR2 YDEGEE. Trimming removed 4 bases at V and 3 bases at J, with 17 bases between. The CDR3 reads CASSTSGQGSYEQYF. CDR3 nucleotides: TGTGCCAGCAGCACCTCCGGGCAGGGGAGCTACGAGCAGTACTTC.

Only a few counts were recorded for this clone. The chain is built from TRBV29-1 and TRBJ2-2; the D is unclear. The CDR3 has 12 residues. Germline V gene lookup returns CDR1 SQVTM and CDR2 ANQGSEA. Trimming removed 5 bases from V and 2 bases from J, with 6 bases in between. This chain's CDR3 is CSVIYNTGELFF. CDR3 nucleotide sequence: TGCAGCGTTATATATAACACCGGGGAGCTGTTTTTT.

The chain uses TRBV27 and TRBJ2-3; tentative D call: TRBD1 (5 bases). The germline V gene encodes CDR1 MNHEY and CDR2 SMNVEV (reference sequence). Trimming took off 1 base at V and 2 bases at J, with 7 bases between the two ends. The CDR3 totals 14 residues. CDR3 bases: TGTGCCAGCAGTTTATTGGGGCCCACAGATACGCAGTATTTT. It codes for CASSLLGPTDTQYF.

CDR3 in amino acids: CASSAQGGAGNGYTF. CDR3 coding DNA: TGTGCCAGCAGTGCTCAAGGGGGCGCGGGTAATGGCTACACCTTC. The chain joins TRBV6-4 to TRBJ1-2, with 7 bases identical to TRBD1. Trimming cost V 4 bases and J 6 bases; bases outside gene matches: 11. The germline gives CDR1 MRHNA, CDR2 SNTAGT. The CDR3 is made up of 15 amino acids.

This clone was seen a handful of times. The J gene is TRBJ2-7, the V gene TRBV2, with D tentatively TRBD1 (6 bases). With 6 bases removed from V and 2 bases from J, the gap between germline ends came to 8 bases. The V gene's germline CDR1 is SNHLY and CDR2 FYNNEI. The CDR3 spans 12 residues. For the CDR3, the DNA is TGTGCCAGCAGGGGGGCCGCCTACGAGCAGTACTTC. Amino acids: CASRGAAYEQYF.

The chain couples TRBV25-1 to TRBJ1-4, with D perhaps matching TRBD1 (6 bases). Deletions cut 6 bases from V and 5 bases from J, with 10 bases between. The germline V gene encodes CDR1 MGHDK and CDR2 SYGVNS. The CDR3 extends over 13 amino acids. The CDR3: CASSRTENEKLFF. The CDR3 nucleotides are TGTGCCAGCAGCCGGACAGAAAATGAAAAACTGTTTTTT.

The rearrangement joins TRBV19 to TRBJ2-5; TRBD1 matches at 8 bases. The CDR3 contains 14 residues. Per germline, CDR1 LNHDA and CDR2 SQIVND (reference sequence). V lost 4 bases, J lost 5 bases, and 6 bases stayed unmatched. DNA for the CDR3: TGTGCCAGTAGTACACGACAGGGGACGGAGACCCAGTACTTC. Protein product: CASSTRQGTETQYF.

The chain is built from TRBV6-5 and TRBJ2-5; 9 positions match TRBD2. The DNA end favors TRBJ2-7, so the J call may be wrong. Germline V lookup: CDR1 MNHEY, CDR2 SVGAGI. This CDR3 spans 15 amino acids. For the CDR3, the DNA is TGTGCCAGCAGTTATGCCAGCGGGGGGACCTACGAGCAGTACTTC. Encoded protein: CASSYASGGTYEQYF.

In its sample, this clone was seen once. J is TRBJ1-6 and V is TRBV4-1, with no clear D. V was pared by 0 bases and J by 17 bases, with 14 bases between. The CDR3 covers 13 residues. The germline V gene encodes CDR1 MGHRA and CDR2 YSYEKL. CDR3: CASSQDRGALFHF. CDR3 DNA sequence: TGCGCCAGCAGCCAAGATCGGGGAGCCCTTTTCCACTTT.

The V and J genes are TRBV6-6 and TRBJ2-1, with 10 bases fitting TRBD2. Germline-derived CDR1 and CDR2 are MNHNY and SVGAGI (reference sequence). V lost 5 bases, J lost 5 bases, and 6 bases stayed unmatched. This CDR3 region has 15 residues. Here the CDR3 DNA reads TGTGCCAGCAGTCCCGAGCGGGGGGGTCACAATGAGCAGTTCTTC. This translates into CASSPERGGHNEQFF.

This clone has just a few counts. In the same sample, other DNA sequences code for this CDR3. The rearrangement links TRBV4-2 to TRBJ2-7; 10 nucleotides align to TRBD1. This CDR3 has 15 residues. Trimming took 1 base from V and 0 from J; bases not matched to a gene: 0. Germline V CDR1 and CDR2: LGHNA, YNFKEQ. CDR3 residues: CASSQGTGGSYEQYF. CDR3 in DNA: TGTGCCAGCAGCCAAGGGACAGGGGGCTCCTACGAGCAGTACTTC.

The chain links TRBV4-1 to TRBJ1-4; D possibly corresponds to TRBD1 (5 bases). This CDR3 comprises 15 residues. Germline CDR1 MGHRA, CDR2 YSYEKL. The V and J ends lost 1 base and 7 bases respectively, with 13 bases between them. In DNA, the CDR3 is TGCGCCAGCAGCCAAGGAGATAGGGGCGCTGAAAAACTGTTTTTT. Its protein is CASSQGDRGAEKLFF.

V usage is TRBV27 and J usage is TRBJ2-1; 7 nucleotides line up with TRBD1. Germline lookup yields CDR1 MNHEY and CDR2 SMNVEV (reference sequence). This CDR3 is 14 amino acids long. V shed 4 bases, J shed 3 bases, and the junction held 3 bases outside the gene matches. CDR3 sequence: CASSYDRDYNEQFF. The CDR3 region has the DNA TGTGCCAGCAGTTACGACAGGGACTACAATGAGCAGTTCTTC.

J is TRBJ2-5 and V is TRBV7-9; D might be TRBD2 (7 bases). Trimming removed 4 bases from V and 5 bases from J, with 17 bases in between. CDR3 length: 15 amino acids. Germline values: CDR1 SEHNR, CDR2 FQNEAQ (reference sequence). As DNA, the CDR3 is TGTGCCAGCAGCTGGGACAACAGCGGGGTTGAGACCCAGTACTTC. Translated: CASSWDNSGVETQYF. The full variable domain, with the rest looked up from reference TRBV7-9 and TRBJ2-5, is DTGVSQNPRHKITKRGQNVTFRCDPISEHNRLYWYRQTLGQGPEFLTYFQNEAQLEKSRLLSDRFSAERPKGSFSTLEIQRTEQGDSAMYLCASSWDNSGVETQYFGPGTRLLVL.

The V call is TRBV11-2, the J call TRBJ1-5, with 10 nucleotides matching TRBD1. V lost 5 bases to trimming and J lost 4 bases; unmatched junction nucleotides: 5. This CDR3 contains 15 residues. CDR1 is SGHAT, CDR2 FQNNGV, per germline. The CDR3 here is CASSQTGGRNQPQHF. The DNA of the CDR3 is TGTGCCAGCAGCCAGACAGGGGGCAGGAATCAGCCCCAGCATTTT.

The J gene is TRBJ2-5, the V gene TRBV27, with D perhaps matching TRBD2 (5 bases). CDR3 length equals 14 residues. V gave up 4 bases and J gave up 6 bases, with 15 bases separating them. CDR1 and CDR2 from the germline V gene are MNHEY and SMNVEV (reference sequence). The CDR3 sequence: CASSSSGGGKTQYF. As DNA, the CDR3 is TGTGCCAGCAGTTCATCCGGTGGAGGCAAGACCCAGTACTTC.

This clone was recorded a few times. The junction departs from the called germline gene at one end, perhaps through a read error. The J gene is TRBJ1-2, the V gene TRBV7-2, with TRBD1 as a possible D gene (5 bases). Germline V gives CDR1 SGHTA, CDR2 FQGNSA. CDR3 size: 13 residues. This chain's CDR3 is CASSIGTNDGYTF. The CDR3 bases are TGTGCCAGCAGCATCGGGACTAACGATGGCTACACCTTC.

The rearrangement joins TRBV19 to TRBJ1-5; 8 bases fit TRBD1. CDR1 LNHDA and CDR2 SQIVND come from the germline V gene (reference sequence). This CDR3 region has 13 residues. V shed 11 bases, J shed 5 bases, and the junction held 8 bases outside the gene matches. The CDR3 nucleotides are TGTGCCGGCGGACAGGGACGGGATCAGCCCCAGCATTTT. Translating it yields CAGGQGRDQPQHF. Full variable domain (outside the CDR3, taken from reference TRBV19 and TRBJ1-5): DGGITQSPKYLFRKEGQNVTLSCEQNLNHDAMYWYRQDPGQGLRLIYYSQIVNDFQKGDIAEGYSVSREKKESFPLTVTSAQKNPTAFYLCAGGQGRDQPQHFGDGTRLSIL.

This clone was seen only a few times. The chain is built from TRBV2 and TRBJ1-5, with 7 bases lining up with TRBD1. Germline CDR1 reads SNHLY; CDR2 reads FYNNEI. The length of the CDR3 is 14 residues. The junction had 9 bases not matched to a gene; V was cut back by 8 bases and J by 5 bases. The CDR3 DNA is TGTGCCAGCCGCCTACAGGGGTCGTATCAGCCCCAGCATTTT. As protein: CASRLQGSYQPQHF.

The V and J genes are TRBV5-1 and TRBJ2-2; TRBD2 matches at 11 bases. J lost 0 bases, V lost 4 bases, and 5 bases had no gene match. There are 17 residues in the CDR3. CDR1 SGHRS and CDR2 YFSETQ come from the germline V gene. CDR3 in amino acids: CASSGLAGGTNTGELFF. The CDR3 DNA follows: TGCGCCAGCAGCGGATTAGCGGGGGGGACGAACACCGGGGAGCTGTTTTTT.

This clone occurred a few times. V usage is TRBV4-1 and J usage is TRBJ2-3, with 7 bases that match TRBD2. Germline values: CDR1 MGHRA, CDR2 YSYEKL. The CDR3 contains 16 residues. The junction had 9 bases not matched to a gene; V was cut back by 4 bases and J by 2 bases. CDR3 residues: CASSREAGSPTDTQYF. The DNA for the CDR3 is TGCGCCAGCAGCCGGGAAGCGGGGTCGCCCACAGATACGCAGTATTTT.

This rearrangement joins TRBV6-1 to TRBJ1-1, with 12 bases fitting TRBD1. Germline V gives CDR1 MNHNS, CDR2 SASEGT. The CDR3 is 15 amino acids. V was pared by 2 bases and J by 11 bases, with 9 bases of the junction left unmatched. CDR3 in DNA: TGTGCCAGCAGTGAATTGGGACAGGGGGCATTTCTGGCTTTCTTT. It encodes CASSELGQGAFLAFF.

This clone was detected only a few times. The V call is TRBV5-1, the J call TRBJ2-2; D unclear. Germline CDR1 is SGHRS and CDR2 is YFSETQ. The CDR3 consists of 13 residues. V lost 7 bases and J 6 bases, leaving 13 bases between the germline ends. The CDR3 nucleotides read TGCGCCAGCGGTCTATCGTATCCCGGGGAGCTGTTTTTT. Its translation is CASGLSYPGELFF.

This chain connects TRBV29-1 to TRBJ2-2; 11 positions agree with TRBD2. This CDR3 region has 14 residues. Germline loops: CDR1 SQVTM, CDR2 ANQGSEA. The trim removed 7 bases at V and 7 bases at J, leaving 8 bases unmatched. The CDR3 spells CSATSGVVGGELFF. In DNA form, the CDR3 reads TGCAGCGCGACTAGCGGGGTCGTCGGCGGGGAGCTGTTTTTT.

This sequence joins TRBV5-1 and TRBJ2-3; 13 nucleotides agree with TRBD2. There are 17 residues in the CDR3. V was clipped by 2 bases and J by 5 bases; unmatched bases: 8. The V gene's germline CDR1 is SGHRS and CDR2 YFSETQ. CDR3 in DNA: TGCGCCAGCAGCTTCCGGACTAGCGGGGGCAGGGGAGATACGCAGTATTTT. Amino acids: CASSFRTSGGRGDTQYF. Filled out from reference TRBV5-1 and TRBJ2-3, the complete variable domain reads KAGVTQTPRYLIKTRGQQVTLSCSPISGHRSVSWYQQTPGQGLQFLFEYFSETQRNKGNFPGRFSGRQFSNSRSEMNVSTLELGDSALYLCASSFRTSGGRGDTQYFGPGTRLTVL.

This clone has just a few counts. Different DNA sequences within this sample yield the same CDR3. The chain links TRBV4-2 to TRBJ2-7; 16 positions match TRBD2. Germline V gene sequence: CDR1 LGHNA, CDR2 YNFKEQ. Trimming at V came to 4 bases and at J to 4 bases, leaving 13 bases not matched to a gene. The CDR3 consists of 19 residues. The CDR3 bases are TGTGCCAGCAGCCTTCCCGGGACTAGCGGGGGGGGACAACGGTACGAGCAGTACTTC. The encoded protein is CASSLPGTSGGGQRYEQYF.

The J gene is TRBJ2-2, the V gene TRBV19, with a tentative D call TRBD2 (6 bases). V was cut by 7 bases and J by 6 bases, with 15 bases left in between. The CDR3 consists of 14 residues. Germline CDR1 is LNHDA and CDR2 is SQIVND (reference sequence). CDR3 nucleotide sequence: TGTGCCAGTATTCCCCAGCGGGCGGCCGGGGAGCTGTTTTTT. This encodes CASIPQRAAGELFF.

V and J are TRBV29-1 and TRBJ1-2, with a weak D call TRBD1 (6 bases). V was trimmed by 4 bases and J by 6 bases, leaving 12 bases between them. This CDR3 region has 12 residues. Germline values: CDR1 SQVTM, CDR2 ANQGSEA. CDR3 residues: CSVVGTGHGYTF. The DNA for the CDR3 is TGCAGCGTTGTGGGCACAGGGCATGGCTACACCTTC.